Following are 27 T cell receptor beta chains from one sample sequenced in a study of blood T cell repertoires in COVID-19. Some clones are missing from TCRdb's copy, which holds only in-frame ones; the method was immunoSEQ multiplex PCR. The data hold hundreds of thousands of clones, with around 90% observed a single time. Input material: PBMCs or T cells enriched from blood (not recorded which). The receptors were gathered from a woman younger than 35 with acute COVID-19.

The genes are TRBV29-1 and TRBJ1-2; D perhaps matches TRBD1 (5 bases). This CDR3 is 14 amino acids long. V gave up 1 base and J gave up 4 bases, with 13 bases separating them. Per the germline V gene, CDR1 is SQVTM and CDR2 is ANQGSEA. CDR3 in amino acids: CSVEAGGSVYGYTF. As DNA, the CDR3 is TGCAGCGTTGAAGCGGGGGGGTCGGTCTATGGCTACACCTTC.

This chain uses TRBV19 with TRBJ2-3, with D maybe TRBD1 (6 bases). This CDR3 has 15 residues. V was cut by 7 bases and J by 0 bases, with 14 bases left in between. Looked up from germline, CDR1 is LNHDA and CDR2 is SQIVND (reference sequence). The CDR3 reads CASMGHRPSTDTQYF. The CDR3 DNA reads as TGTGCCAGTATGGGACACCGACCTAGCACAGATACGCAGTATTTT.

This chain uses TRBV10-3 with TRBJ1-2; D is possibly TRBD1 (5 bases). Germline lookup yields CDR1 ENHRY and CDR2 SYGVKD. The CDR3 is 13 amino acids. V lost 10 bases, J lost 6 bases, and 18 bases lay in between. CDR3 coding DNA: TGTGCCAGTAGGGACTTGGATGGAGATGGCTACACCTTC. Residues: CASRDLDGDGYTF.

This clone turned up a few times. The V call is TRBV5-1, the J call TRBJ2-1; maybe TRBD2 (5 bases). The CDR3 extends over 15 amino acids. Trimming took off 4 bases at V and 8 bases at J, with 19 bases between the two ends. Germline V gene data show CDR1 as SGHRS and CDR2 as YFSETQ. In DNA form, the CDR3 reads TGCGCCAGCAGCCCGCGGGCCGAAAATGGGCATGAGCAGTTCTTC. Residues: CASSPRAENGHEQFF.

The rearrangement links TRBV4-1 to TRBJ1-5; D call uncertain. V lost 3 bases and J 1 base, leaving 10 bases between the germline ends. The V gene's germline CDR1 is MGHRA and CDR2 YSYEKL. This CDR3 contains 15 residues. As DNA, the CDR3 is TGCGCCAGCAGCCACCCCGAGGGAAGCAATCAGCCCCAGCATTTT. Translating it yields CASSHPEGSNQPQHF.

The rearrangement links TRBV28 to TRBJ2-7; 8 bases match TRBD1. The CDR3 is 15 residues long. The V gene end was trimmed by 10 bases and the J gene end by 5 bases; junction bases not matched to a gene: 16. Germline loops: CDR1 MDHEN, CDR2 SYDVKM. The CDR3 DNA sequence: TGTGCCACCACCCCGGTTGGACAGGGTTTTAACGAGCAGTACTTC. This encodes CATTPVGQGFNEQYF.

The rearrangement links TRBV5-1 to TRBJ1-2, with a possible D match to TRBD1 (6 bases). V was trimmed by 1 base and J by 5 bases, leaving 15 bases between them. There are 15 residues in the CDR3. Germline CDR1 and CDR2: SGHRS and YFSETQ. CDR3 region: CASSLSPGVRYGYTF. CDR3 nucleotides: TGCGCCAGCAGCTTGAGTCCAGGGGTAAGGTATGGCTACACCTTC.

The chain carries TRBV7-9 and TRBJ2-1; TRBD1 might be the D (6 bases). CDR1 SEHNR and CDR2 FQNEAQ come from the germline V gene (reference sequence). Deletions cut 10 bases from V and 0 bases from J, with 19 bases between. CDR3 length: 16 amino acids. The CDR3 region has the DNA TGTGCCATTACCACAGGGAGAGGGCCCTCCTACAATGAGCAGTTCTTC. This codes for CAITTGRGPSYNEQFF.

This chain uses TRBV27 with TRBJ2-7; possibly TRBD2 for D (6 bases). CDR3 length equals 12 residues. V was trimmed by 10 bases and J by 2 bases, leaving 12 bases between them. CDR1 is MNHEY and CDR2 is SMNVEV in the germline V gene (reference sequence). CDR3 coding DNA: TGTGCCACCGGAGCGGGCCCCTACGAGCAGTACTTC. It yields the protein CATGAGPYEQYF.

The chain carries TRBV4-3 and TRBJ2-3, with 7 bases aligning to TRBD2. With V trimmed by 0 bases and J by 2 bases, 8 bases remained unmatched. Germline V gives CDR1 LGHNA, CDR2 YSLEER. The CDR3 is made up of 17 amino acids. The CDR3 sequence: CASSQDGLGGLTDTQYF. CDR3 DNA: TGCGCCAGCAGCCAAGATGGTTTGGGAGGGCTCACAGATACGCAGTATTTT.

This clone was seen many times. The genes are TRBV2 and TRBJ2-7; D is possibly TRBD2 (6 bases). The germline CDR1 and CDR2 sequences are SNHLY and FYNNEI. The CDR3 totals 12 residues. V shed 7 bases and J shed 2 bases, with 9 bases lying between them. Here the CDR3 reads CASTPSAYEQYF. The CDR3 nucleotides are TGTGCCAGCACCCCTAGCGCCTACGAGCAGTACTTC.

This sequence joins TRBV11-2 and TRBJ2-1; 9 nucleotides agree with TRBD2. V lost 1 base, J lost 9 bases, and 7 bases stayed unmatched. In germline, CDR1 is SGHAT, CDR2 FQNNGV. This CDR3 has 15 residues. CDR3 sequence reads: CASSLGLAGPLEQFF. CDR3 nucleotide sequence: TGTGCCAGCAGCTTAGGGCTAGCGGGACCCCTTGAGCAGTTCTTC.

The gene calls are TRBV4-1 and TRBJ1-2; 9 nucleotides align to TRBD1. The CDR3 runs 16 residues. Trimming removed 4 bases from V and 0 bases from J; junction bases left unmatched: 6. Looked up from germline, CDR1 is MGHRA and CDR2 is YSYEKL. The CDR3 region is CASSPGQGHPNYGYTF. The CDR3 DNA follows: TGCGCCAGCAGCCCCGGACAGGGGCATCCTAACTATGGCTACACCTTC.

This chain connects TRBV6-2 or TRBV6-3 to TRBJ1-5; D may be TRBD1 (6 bases). The CDR3 spans 15 residues. Germline CDR1 is MNHEY and CDR2 is SVGEGT. V lost 2 bases, J lost 2 bases, and 10 bases lay in between. The CDR3 region is CASSYATGRNQPQHF. In nucleotides, the CDR3 is TGTGCCAGCAGTTACGCGACAGGTCGCAATCAGCCCCAGCATTTT.

This sequence joins TRBV15 and TRBJ1-1; 10 bases are shared with TRBD1. The CDR3 loop spans 15 amino acids. V lost 3 bases and J lost 5; bases outside the gene matches: 6. Germline V gene data show CDR1 as LNHNV and CDR2 as YYDKDF (reference sequence). CDR3: CATSSPDRGRTEAFF. The CDR3 DNA reads TGTGCCACCAGCAGTCCCGACAGGGGGCGAACTGAAGCTTTCTTT.

The V gene is TRBV25-1, the J gene TRBJ1-1, with TRBD1 matching 7 bases. Unmatched junction bases numbered 7, after V lost 8 bases and J lost 4 bases. The CDR3 covers 13 residues. CDR1 is MGHDK and CDR2 is SYGVNS in the germline V gene. The CDR3 loop is CASENEGATEAFF. The CDR3 region has the DNA TGTGCCAGCGAGAATGAGGGGGCCACTGAAGCTTTCTTT.

V gene TRBV29-1 combines with J gene TRBJ2-4; tentatively, D is TRBD2 (6 bases). This CDR3 region has 14 residues. V was shortened by 7 bases and J by 5 bases, with 18 bases between the two germline ends. Germline V gene sequence: CDR1 SQVTM, CDR2 ANQGSEA. The CDR3, as DNA: TGCAGCGCGGATGAGGGAGGATCCCAAAACATTCAGTACTTC. It encodes CSADEGGSQNIQYF.

The chain is built from TRBV19 and TRBJ2-3; TRBD2 agrees at 10 bases. Looked up from germline, CDR1 is LNHDA and CDR2 is SQIVND (reference sequence). This CDR3 has 13 residues. Trimming at V came to 6 bases and at J to 8 bases, leaving 5 bases not matched to a gene. The CDR3 here is CASSEAGGATQYF. The CDR3 nucleotides are TGTGCCAGTAGCGAAGCGGGGGGGGCTACGCAGTATTTT.

The genes are TRBV18 and TRBJ2-2; 9 bases match TRBD2. With 1 base clipped from V and 7 bases from J, the junction kept 7 bases outside the gene matches. Germline CDR1 reads KGHSH; CDR2 reads LQKENI. CDR3 size: 16 residues. The CDR3 DNA is TGTGCCAGCTCACCACAGGCTAGCGGGAACGTCGGGGAGCTGTTTTTT. Its protein product is CASSPQASGNVGELFF.

The CDR3 reads CASSVLPSGLKEQYF. The DNA for the CDR3 is TGTGCCAGCAGCGTACTTCCTAGCGGACTTAAGGAGCAGTACTTC. The chain couples TRBV9 to TRBJ2-7, with 7 bases fitting TRBD2. Germline V gene sequence: CDR1 SGDLS, CDR2 YYNGEE. This CDR3 region has 15 residues. V shed 1 base and J 7 bases; nucleotides not matched to a gene: 11.

V gene TRBV28 combines with J gene TRBJ2-1; 10 bases line up with TRBD2. Germline CDR1 is MDHEN and CDR2 is SYDVKM. The CDR3 covers 14 residues. With V trimmed by 8 bases and J by 2 bases, 3 bases remained unmatched. The DNA of the CDR3 is TGTGCCAGCCGAAGCGGGAGGGCCTACAATGAGCAGTTCTTC. Translation: CASRSGRAYNEQFF.

The chain employs TRBV4-1 and TRBJ1-2; 9 bases fit TRBD1. This CDR3 region has 16 residues. Germline CDR1 MGHRA, CDR2 YSYEKL. V was pared by 3 bases and J by 4 bases, with 9 bases of the junction left unmatched. CDR3: CASSHPAQDRGYGYTF. DNA of the CDR3: TGCGCCAGCAGCCATCCCGCACAGGACAGGGGCTATGGCTACACCTTC.

The sample holds a few counts of this clone. Different DNA sequences within this sample yield the same CDR3. The chain recombines TRBV3-1 (or the pseudogene TRBV3-2) with TRBJ2-5; no definite D call. The CDR3 runs 11 residues. In germline, CDR1 is LGHDT, CDR2 YNNKEL (reference sequence). With 4 bases removed from V and 4 bases from J, the gap between germline ends came to 4 bases. The CDR3 sequence is CASSLRETQYF. The CDR3 DNA reads TGTGCCAGCAGCCTTCGAGAGACCCAGTACTTC.

CDR3 residues: CATEGASRDSPLHF. The CDR3 coding sequence is TGCGCCACCGAGGGAGCCTCAAGGGATTCACCCCTCCACTTT. V is TRBV23-1 and J is TRBJ1-6; D remains ambiguous. TRBV23-1 is designated an ORF whose function remains uncertain. This CDR3 comprises 14 residues. V was cut by 10 bases and J by 8 bases, with 18 bases left in between.

The chain couples TRBV2 to TRBJ2-3; TRBD1 might be the D (5 bases). This CDR3 has 11 residues. Per germline, CDR1 SNHLY and CDR2 FYNNEI. V dropped 5 bases and J dropped 10 bases, with 10 bases sitting between them. This CDR3 reads CASSLGASQYF. The CDR3 DNA is TGTGCCAGCAGTCTAGGGGCCTCGCAGTATTTT.

The rearrangement uses TRBV29-1 and TRBJ2-7; TRBD2 is a possible D gene (5 bases). V lost 7 bases and J lost 5, with 15 bases in between. Germline-derived CDR1 and CDR2 are SQVTM and ANQGSEA. The CDR3 length is 12 residues. This chain's CDR3 is CSARQMRDEQYF. As DNA, the CDR3 is TGCAGCGCGAGGCAAATGAGGGACGAGCAGTACTTC.

This chain uses TRBV11-2 with TRBJ1-1; D remains ambiguous. Germline V gene sequence: CDR1 SGHAT, CDR2 FQNNGV. Trimming removed 5 bases at V and 0 bases at J, with 16 bases between. This CDR3 has 16 amino acids. CDR3 protein: CASSPSATIMNTEAFF. CDR3 nucleotides: TGTGCCAGCAGCCCCTCCGCGACTATAATGAACACTGAAGCTTTCTTT.